This T cell receptor (beta chain) was captured by sequencing in a study of shared clonotypes between healthy human individuals. Across the whole study: A couple of women and a few men aged 18 to 49 served as donors. Study conclusions and caveats: It was the few donors that limited the genetic and exposure-history diversity represented. Clonotypes shared by all four sorted-subset donors had higher generation probabilities than non-shared clonotypes.

Remarks on this clone: Its antigen is unidentified.

Assay used: immunoSEQ multiplex PCR; TCRdb lists only in-frame clones, some missing. The data show 2,500,000 or so clones, roughly 90% seen once. V lost 2 bases to trimming and J lost 7 bases, with 11 bases between them. The CDR3 extends over 13 amino acids. The germline CDR1 and CDR2 sequences are MNHNS and SASEGT. The chain has TRBV6-1 and TRBJ2-5; possible D gene TRBD2, 6 bases. The sample taken for sequencing was naive CD4+ T cells from PBMCs. Specified subset: CD45RA+ positively selected. The receptor was derived from a young man in good health. Some clones in this sample may be carry-over from other donors' samples. The CDR3 spells CASSERWGGTQYF. CDR3 DNA sequence: TGTGCCAGCAGTGAACGCTGGGGAGGGACCCAGTACTTC.